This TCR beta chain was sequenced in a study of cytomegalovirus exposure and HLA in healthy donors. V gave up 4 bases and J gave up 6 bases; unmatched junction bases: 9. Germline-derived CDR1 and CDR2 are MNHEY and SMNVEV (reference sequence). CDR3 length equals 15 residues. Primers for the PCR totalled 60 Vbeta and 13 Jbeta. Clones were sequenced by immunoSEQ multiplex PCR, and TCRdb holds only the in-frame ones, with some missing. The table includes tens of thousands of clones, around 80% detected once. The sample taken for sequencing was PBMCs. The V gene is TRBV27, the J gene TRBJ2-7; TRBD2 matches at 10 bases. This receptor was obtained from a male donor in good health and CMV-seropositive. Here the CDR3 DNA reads TGTGCCAGCAGTTATTCCGGGACTAGCGTAACCGAGCAGTACTTC. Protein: CASSYSGTSVTEQYF.